These T cell receptor beta chains were read from a single sample in a study of blood T cell repertoires in COVID-19. The repertoire was sequenced with immunoSEQ multiplex PCR; TCRdb's copy has only in-frame clones and lacks some. This table has fewer than 200,000 clones, about 74% appearing once. Sample: peripheral blood. Source of these receptors: a woman of 80 years or more with acute or convalescent COVID-19. CDR3s include the opening cysteine and the closing phenylalanine or tryptophan. The D gene is left open where the match is weak. The size of a clone is reported for some rows only, either as once, few or many, or as a class for expanded clones.

D	V	J	size	DNA	CDR3
NA	TRBV6-2/TRBV6-3	TRBJ2-7	NA	TGTGCCAGCAGTTACTCTATGGGCAGGATGAGCTCCTACGAGCAGTACTTC	CASSYSMGRMSSYEQYF
NA	TRBV7-3	TRBJ2-5	NA	TGTGCCAGCAGCTTAAACCAGGGAGAGACCCAGTACTTC	CASSLNQGETQYF
NA	TRBV6-2/TRBV6-3	TRBJ1-1	NA	TGTGCCAGCAGTTATATGAGAAACACTGAAGCTTTCTTT	CASSYMRNTEAFF
TRBD1	TRBV4-1	TRBJ1-2	NA	TGCGCCAGCAGCCACCCCAACAGGGGGCAGTCCTATGGCTACACCTTC	CASSHPNRGQSYGYTF
TRBD2	TRBV6-2/TRBV6-3	TRBJ2-1	NA	TGTGCCAGCAGTTACGGGCTAGCGGGCGAAAATAGGAGGCAGTTCTTC	CASSYGLAGENRRQFF
NA	TRBV29-1	TRBJ2-7	NA	TGCAGCGTTGAGGACAACTCCTACGAGCAGTACTTC	CSVEDNSYEQYF
NA	TRBV2	TRBJ1-2	NA	TGTGCCAGCAGTCCACAAGGGGCAGGGGACTATGGCTACACCTTC	CASSPQGAGDYGYTF
NA	TRBV6-2/TRBV6-3	TRBJ2-4	NA	TGTGCCAGCAGCAACCCGGGCAAAAACATTCAGTACTTC	CASSNPGKNIQYF
NA	TRBV6-1	TRBJ1-5	NA	TGTGCCAGCAGTGAACAGGGGAGCGATCAGCCCCAGCATTTT	CASSEQGSDQPQHF
NA	TRBV21-1	TRBJ2-7	NA	TGTGCCAGCAGCCTCCCAGCGGGAGATTCCCACGAGCAGTACTTC	CASSLPAGDSHEQYF
NA	TRBV5-1	TRBJ1-2	once	TGCGCCAGCAGCTTGGGCAGGGGTGATGGCTACACCTTC	CASSLGRGDGYTF
NA	TRBV7-8	TRBJ2-7	NA	TGTGCCAGCAGCCGCTTCGGAGGCGAGCAGTACTTC	CASSRFGGEQYF
TRBD1	TRBV11-2	TRBJ1-4	NA	TGTGCCAGCAGCTTGTTTTGGGACAGCCATAAACTGTTTTTT	CASSLFWDSHKLFF
NA	TRBV7-2	TRBJ1-2	NA	TGTGCCAGCAGCTCGGACAGATCTAACTATGGCTACACCTTC	CASSSDRSNYGYTF
TRBD2	TRBV7-9	TRBJ2-4	NA	TGTGCCAGCAGCTTAGGGGTCGGGGACTATTCTTACTTC	CASSLGVGDYSYF
TRBD1	TRBV30	TRBJ1-5	NA	TGTGCCTGGAGTCACGGACAGGCTAATCAGCCCCAGCATTTT	CAWSHGQANQPQHF
TRBD2	TRBV7-8	TRBJ2-2	NA	TGTGCCAGCAGCTCAGGACTAGCGGGAGTCACCGGGGAGCTGTTTTTT	CASSSGLAGVTGELFF
TRBD2	TRBV5-3	TRBJ2-7	few	TGTGCCAGAAGCTCGATAGCGGGAGGTACCTACGAGCAGTACTTC	CARSSIAGGTYEQYF
TRBD1	TRBV7-2	TRBJ2-2	NA	TGTGCCAGCAGCTTATTCAGGGGGCACGCCGGGGAGCTGTTTTTT	CASSLFRGHAGELFF
TRBD2	TRBV27	TRBJ2-1	NA	TGTGCCAGCACTGTTCTAGCGGGAGGGTACAATGAGCAGTTCTTC	CASTVLAGGYNEQFF
TRBD1	TRBV10-3	TRBJ1-6	NA	TGTGCCATCAGTGAGTCGAGACAGGGTAATTCACCCCTCCACTTT	CAISESRQGNSPLHF
TRBD2	TRBV10-1	TRBJ2-1	few	TGCGCCAGCAGTAAAAGGACTAGCGGGTTCAATGAGCAGTTCTTC	CASSKRTSGFNEQFF
TRBD1	TRBV24-1	TRBJ2-7	NA	TGTGCCACCAGTGATTCACAGGGGAGCTCCTACGAGCAGTACTTC	CATSDSQGSSYEQYF
NA	TRBV7-8	TRBJ2-5	NA	TGTGCCAGCAGCTTAGCGTCAGCGTGGGAGACCCAGTACTTC	CASSLASAWETQYF
NA	TRBV7-2	TRBJ2-6	NA	TGTGCCAGCAGCCCCCCGTCTGGGGCCAACGTCCTGACTTTC	CASSPPSGANVLTF
NA	TRBV28	TRBJ2-7	NA	TGTGCCAGCAGAGGGGGCTACGAGCAGTACTTC	CASRGGYEQYF
NA	TRBV5-1	TRBJ2-2	NA	TGCGCCAGCAGGCCGCGGAACCAGGACAGCCCGGAGGAGCTGTTTTTT	CASRPRNQDSPEELFF
NA	TRBV21-1	TRBJ2-1	NA	TGTGCCAGCAGCAAAGTTATCAGCGATGAGCAGTTCTTC	CASSKVISDEQFF
NA	TRBV28	TRBJ2-1	NA	TGTGCCAGCATCTCCGGGGGCTCCTACAATGAGCAGTTCTTC	CASISGGSYNEQFF
TRBD1	TRBV2	TRBJ2-7	NA	TGTGCCAGCGCGGAAGGACAGGGGAATTTCTACGAGCAGTACTTC	CASAEGQGNFYEQYF
TRBD2	TRBV7-2	TRBJ2-5	NA	TGTGCCAGCAGCCAAACGGGTAGCGGGACTCAGCTCCAAGAGACCCAGTACTTC	CASSQTGSGTQLQETQYF
NA	TRBV18	TRBJ2-7	NA	TGTGCCAGCTCACCTCGGGATATCCGGGATTCCTACGAGCAGTACTTC	CASSPRDIRDSYEQYF
NA	TRBV19	TRBJ1-2	NA	TGTGCCAGTAGTATGCGGGGGGCTGGCTATGGCTACACCTTC	CASSMRGAGYGYTF
NA	TRBV9	TRBJ1-1	NA	TGTGCCAGCAGCGTAGTTCGGGGTTCGCGGACTGAAGCTTTCTTT	CASSVVRGSRTEAFF
NA	TRBV13	TRBJ1-2	NA	TGTGCCAGCAGCTTAGAATCCGGGGAAGACTATGGCTACACCTTC	CASSLESGEDYGYTF
TRBD2	TRBV7-8	TRBJ2-3	once	TGTGCCAGCAGCTTAGGATCTAGCGGGAGTGTATCAGATACGCAGTATTTT	CASSLGSSGSVSDTQYF
NA	TRBV2	TRBJ2-2	NA	TGTGCCAGCAATCCTAGCGTTAACACCGGGGAGCTGTTTTTT	CASNPSVNTGELFF
NA	TRBV19	TRBJ1-2	few	TGTGCCAGTAGTAAATCGGGATACGCTATAACTGGCTACACCTTC	CASSKSGYAITGYTF
NA	TRBV4-1	TRBJ2-7	NA	TGCGCCAGCAGCCGGTATACTGGGGGAACAGGGAATAGGGAGCAGTACTTC	CASSRYTGGTGNREQYF
NA	TRBV4-3	TRBJ1-3	NA	TGCGCCAGCAGCCAAGAGGGGGGTACTGGAAACACCATATATTTT	CASSQEGGTGNTIYF
NA	TRBV24-1	TRBJ1-2	NA	TGTGCCACCAGTGACCCTGGTGTCAGTGGCTACACCTTC	CATSDPGVSGYTF
NA	TRBV7-2	TRBJ1-3	once	TGTGCCAGCAGCTTAGGACTCTTTAGCTCTGGAAACACCATATATTTT	CASSLGLFSSGNTIYF
NA	TRBV9	TRBJ1-4	NA	TGTGCCAGCAGCGTAGGGCTTGCGGGGATCGAAAAACTGTTTTTT	CASSVGLAGIEKLFF
NA	TRBV25-1	TRBJ2-1	NA	TGTGCCAGCAGTGATTCGCCTAGCGCCCCGGCCCCCTACAATGAGCAGTTCTTC	CASSDSPSAPAPYNEQFF
TRBD2	TRBV6-6	TRBJ2-1	few	TGTGCCAGCAGTTACATTACTAGCGGATACAATGAGCAGTTCTTC	CASSYITSGYNEQFF
NA	TRBV9	TRBJ2-1	NA	TGTGCCAGCAGCGCTATGAGAGGGGGCAATGAGCAGTTCTTC	CASSAMRGGNEQFF
TRBD1	TRBV5-1	TRBJ2-5	NA	TGCGCCAGCGCTCCGGGACAGGGAGGAGAGACCCAGTACTTC	CASAPGQGGETQYF